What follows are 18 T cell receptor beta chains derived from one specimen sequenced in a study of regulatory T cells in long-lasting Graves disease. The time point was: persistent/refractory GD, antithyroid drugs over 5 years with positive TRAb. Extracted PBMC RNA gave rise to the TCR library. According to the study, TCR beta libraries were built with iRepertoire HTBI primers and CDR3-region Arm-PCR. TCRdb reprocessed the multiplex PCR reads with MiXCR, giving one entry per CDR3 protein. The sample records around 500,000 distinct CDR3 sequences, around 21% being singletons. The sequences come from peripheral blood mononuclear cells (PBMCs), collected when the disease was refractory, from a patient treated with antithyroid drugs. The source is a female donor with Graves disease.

CDR3 protein: CASSRTPIENIQYF. DNA for the CDR3: TGCGCCAGCAGCCGAACACCCATTGAGAACATTCAGTACTTC. V gene TRBV5-1 combines with J gene TRBJ2-4; D gene uncertain. The CDR3 spans 14 residues. Between the trimmed V and J ends, which lost 4 bases and 7 bases, there was a span of 15 bases. CDR1 is SGHRS, CDR2 YFSETQ, per germline.

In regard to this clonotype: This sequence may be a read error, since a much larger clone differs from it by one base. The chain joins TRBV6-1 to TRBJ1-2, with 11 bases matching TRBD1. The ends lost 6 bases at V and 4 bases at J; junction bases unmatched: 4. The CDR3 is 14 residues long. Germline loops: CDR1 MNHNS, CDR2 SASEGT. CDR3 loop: CASRGQGVRYGYTF. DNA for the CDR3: TGTGCCAGCAGGGGACAGGGGGTTCGCTATGGCTACACCTTC.

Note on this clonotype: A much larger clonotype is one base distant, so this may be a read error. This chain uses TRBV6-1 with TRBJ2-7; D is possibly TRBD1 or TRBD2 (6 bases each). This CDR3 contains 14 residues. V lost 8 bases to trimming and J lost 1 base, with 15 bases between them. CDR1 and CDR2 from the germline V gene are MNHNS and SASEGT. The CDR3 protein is CASRREGGSYEQYF. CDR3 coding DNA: TGTGCCAGCCGGCGCGAGGGGGGTTCCTACGAGCAGTACTTC.

The CDR3 region is CASSLRTSRGEQFF. The CDR3 DNA reads as TGTGCCAGCAGCCTACGGACTAGCCGGGGTGAGCAGTTCTTC. The chain joins TRBV5-8 to TRBJ2-1; 8 positions agree with TRBD2. This CDR3 contains 14 residues. Germline assignment: CDR1 SGHTS and CDR2 YDEGEE. With 4 bases clipped from V and 9 bases from J, the junction kept 9 bases outside the gene matches.

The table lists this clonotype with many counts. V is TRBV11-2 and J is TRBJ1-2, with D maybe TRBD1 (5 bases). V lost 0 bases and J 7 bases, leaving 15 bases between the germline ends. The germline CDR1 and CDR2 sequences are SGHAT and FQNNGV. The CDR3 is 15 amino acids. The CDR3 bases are TGTGCCAGCAGCTTAGAAATGTCGGCCCAGGGTGGCTACACCTTC. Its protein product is CASSLEMSAQGGYTF. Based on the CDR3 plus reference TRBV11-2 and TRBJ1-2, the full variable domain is EAGVAQSPRYKIIEKRQSVAFWCNPISGHATLYWYQQILGQGPKLLIQFQNNGVVDDSQLPKDRFSAERLKGVDSTLKIQPAKLEDSAVYLCASSLEMSAQGGYTFGSGTRLTVV.

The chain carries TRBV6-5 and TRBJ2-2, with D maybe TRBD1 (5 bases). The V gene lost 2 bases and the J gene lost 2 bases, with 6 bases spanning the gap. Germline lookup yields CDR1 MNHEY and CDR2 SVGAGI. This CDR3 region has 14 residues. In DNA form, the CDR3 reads TGTGCCAGCAGTTACGGACACAACACCGGGGAGCTGTTTTTT. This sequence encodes CASSYGHNTGELFF.

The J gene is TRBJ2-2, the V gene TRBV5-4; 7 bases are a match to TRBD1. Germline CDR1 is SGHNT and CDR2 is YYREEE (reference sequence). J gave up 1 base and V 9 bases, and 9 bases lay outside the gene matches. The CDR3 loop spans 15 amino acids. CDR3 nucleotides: TGTGCCACCGCAGGGGGTCCTGGGAACACCGGGGAGCTGTTTTTT. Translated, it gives CATAGGPGNTGELFF.

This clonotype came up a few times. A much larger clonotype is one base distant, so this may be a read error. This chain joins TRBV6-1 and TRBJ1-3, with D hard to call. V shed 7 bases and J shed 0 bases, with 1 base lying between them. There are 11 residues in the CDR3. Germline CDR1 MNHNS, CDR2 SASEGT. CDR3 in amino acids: CASNSGNTIYF. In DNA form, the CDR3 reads TGTGCCAGCAACTCTGGAAACACCATATATTTT.

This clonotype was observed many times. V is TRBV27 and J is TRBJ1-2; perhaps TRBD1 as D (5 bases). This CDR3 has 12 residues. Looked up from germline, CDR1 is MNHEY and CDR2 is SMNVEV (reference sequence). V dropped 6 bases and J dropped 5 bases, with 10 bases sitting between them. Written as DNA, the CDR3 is TGTGCCAGCAGGCGGGGCTCTTATGGCTACACCTTC. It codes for CASRRGSYGYTF.

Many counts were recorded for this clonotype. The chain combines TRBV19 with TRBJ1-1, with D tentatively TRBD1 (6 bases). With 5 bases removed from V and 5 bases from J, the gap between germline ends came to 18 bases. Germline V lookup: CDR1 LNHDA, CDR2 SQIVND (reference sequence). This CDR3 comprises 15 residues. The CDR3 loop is CASSPLRGLGTEAFF. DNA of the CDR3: TGTGCCAGTAGTCCCCTTAGGGGGTTGGGGACTGAAGCTTTCTTT.

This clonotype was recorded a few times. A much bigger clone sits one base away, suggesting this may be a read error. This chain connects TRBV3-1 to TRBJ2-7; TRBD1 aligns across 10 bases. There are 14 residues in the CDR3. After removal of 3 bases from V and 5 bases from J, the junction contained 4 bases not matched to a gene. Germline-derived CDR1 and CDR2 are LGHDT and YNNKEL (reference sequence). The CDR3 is CASSQGQGTHEQYF. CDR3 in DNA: TGTGCCAGCAGCCAGGGACAGGGGACCCACGAGCAGTACTTC.

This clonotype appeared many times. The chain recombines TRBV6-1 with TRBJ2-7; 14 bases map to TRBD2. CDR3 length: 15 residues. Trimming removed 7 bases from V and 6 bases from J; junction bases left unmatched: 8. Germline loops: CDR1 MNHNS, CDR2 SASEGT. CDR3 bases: TGTGCCAGCACCCGCGGGACTAGCGGGAGAGGCGAGCAGTACTTC. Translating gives CASTRGTSGRGEQYF.

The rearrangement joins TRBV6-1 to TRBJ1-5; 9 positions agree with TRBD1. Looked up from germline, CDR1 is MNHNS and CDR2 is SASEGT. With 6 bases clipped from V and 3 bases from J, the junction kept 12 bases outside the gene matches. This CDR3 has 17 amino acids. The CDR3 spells CASRPGTGIRHNQPQHF. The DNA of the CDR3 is TGTGCCAGCAGGCCCGGGACAGGGATTCGACACAATCAGCCCCAGCATTTT.

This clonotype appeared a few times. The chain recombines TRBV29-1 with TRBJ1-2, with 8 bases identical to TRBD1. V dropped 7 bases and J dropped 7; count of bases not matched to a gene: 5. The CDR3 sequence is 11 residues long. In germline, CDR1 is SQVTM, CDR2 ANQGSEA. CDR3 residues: CSGQGARGYTF. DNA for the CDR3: TGCAGCGGTCAGGGGGCGCGTGGCTACACCTTC.

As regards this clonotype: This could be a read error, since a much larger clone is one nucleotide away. DNA for the CDR3: TGTGCCAGCAGCAGCCGCCTCTACAGGGAAAACTATGGCTACGCCTTC. Amino acids: CASSSRLYRENYGYAF. The chain has TRBV28 and TRBJ1-2, with TRBD1 as a possible D gene (6 bases). Germline CDR1 MDHEN, CDR2 SYDVKM. There are 16 residues in the CDR3.

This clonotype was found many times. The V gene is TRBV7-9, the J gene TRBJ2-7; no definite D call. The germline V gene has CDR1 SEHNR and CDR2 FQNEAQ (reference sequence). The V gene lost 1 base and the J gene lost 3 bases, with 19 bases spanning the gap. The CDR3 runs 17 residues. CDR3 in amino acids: CASSLVVSGQTNYEQYF. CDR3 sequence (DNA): TGTGCCAGCAGCTTAGTGGTTTCGGGCCAGACGAACTACGAGCAGTACTTC. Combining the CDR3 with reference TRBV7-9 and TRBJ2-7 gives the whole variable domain DTGVSQNPRHKITKRGQNVTFRCDPISEHNRLYWYRQTLGQGPEFLTYFQNEAQLEKSRLLSDRFSAERPKGSFSTLEIQRTEQGDSAMYLCASSLVVSGQTNYEQYFGPGTRLTVT.

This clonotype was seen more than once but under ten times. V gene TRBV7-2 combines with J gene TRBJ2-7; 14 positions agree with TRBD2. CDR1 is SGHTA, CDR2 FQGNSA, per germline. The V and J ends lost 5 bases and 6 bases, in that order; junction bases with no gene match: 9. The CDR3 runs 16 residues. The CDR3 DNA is TGTGCCAGCAGCCCTAAAGGGACTAGCGGGAGTCGCGAGCAGTACTTC. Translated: CASSPKGTSGSREQYF. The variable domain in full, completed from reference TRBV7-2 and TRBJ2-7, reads GAGVSQSPSNKVTEKGKDVELRCDPISGHTALYWYRQSLGQGLEFLIYFQGNSAPDKSGLPSDRFSAERTGGSVSTLTIQRTQQEDSAVYLCASSPKGTSGSREQYFGPGTRLTVT.

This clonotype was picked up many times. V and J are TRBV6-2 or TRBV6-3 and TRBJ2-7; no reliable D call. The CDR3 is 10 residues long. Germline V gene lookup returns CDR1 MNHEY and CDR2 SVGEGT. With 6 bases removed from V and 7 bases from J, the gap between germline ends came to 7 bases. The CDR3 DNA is TGTGCCAGCAGAGGGTGGGAGCAGTACTTC. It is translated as CASRGWEQYF.